Below, 30 T cell receptor beta chains from the same sample are listed, as sequenced in a study of OX40 agonist ivuxolimab in advanced cancers. The repertoire was sequenced with immunoSEQ multiplex PCR; TCRdb's copy has only in-frame clones and lacks some. The sample lists about 90,000 clones, roughly 93% seen once, with approximately 0.3% in the top ten. The material sequenced was CD4+ or CD8+ T cells sorted from blood, taken in a trial of the OX40 agonist ivuxolimab. The source of these receptors is an adult with an advanced solid tumor such as melanoma, head and neck, liver or kidney cancer.

V is TRBV28 and J is TRBJ2-2, with 9 bases aligning to TRBD2. CDR1 and CDR2 from the germline V gene are MDHEN and SYDVKM. The CDR3 spans 16 residues. J lost 2 bases, V lost 3 bases, and 4 bases had no gene match. This CDR3 is CASSLSSGVNTGELFF. In DNA, the CDR3 is TGTGCCAGCAGTTTGTCTAGCGGGGTAAACACCGGGGAGCTGTTTTTT.

The chain carries TRBV4-2 and TRBJ2-3; D may match TRBD1 or TRBD2 (5 bases each). The CDR3 runs 16 residues. V lost 3 bases and J 2 bases, leaving 15 bases between the germline ends. Germline CDR1 LGHNA, CDR2 YNFKEQ. The CDR3 nucleotides are TGTGCCAGCAGCCACGAACTAGGGACCCCCACAGATACGCAGTATTTT. As protein: CASSHELGTPTDTQYF.

This chain links TRBV6-1 with TRBJ2-7, with 7 nucleotides matching TRBD2. In germline, CDR1 is MNHNS, CDR2 SASEGT. The CDR3 runs to 14 residues. Trimming cost V 4 bases and J 3 bases; bases outside gene matches: 6. The CDR3 spells CASSGEGPDYEQYF. CDR3 DNA sequence: TGTGCCAGCAGTGGGGAGGGTCCGGACTACGAGCAGTACTTC.

CDR3 in amino acids: CASSRRDGPMNTEAFF. Written as DNA, the CDR3 is TGTGCCAGCAGCCGGAGGGACGGCCCCATGAACACTGAAGCTTTCTTT. The chain has TRBV5-5 and TRBJ1-1; D might be TRBD1 (5 bases). The CDR3 totals 16 residues. V lost 4 bases to trimming and J lost 0 bases, with 16 bases between them. Germline V gives CDR1 SGHKS, CDR2 YYEKEE (reference sequence).

The chain combines TRBV13 with TRBJ2-5, with 11 bases aligning to TRBD2. CDR3 length equals 15 residues. From germline, CDR1 is PRHDT and CDR2 FYEKMQ (reference sequence). The ends lost 3 bases at V and 4 bases at J; junction bases unmatched: 4. CDR3 amino acids: CASSFTTSGRETQYF. Written as DNA, the CDR3 is TGTGCCAGCAGCTTTACCACTAGCGGGAGAGAGACCCAGTACTTC.

The chain recombines TRBV5-1 with TRBJ2-2, with D perhaps assigned TRBD1 or TRBD2 (5 bases each). Germline CDR1 reads SGHRS; CDR2 reads YFSETQ. Trimming shortened V by 2 bases and J by 1 base, and 18 bases separated the two germline ends. This CDR3 spans 18 amino acids. This chain's CDR3 is CASSLNPPGPGNTGELFF. CDR3 nucleotides: TGCGCCAGCAGCTTAAACCCACCGGGGCCGGGGAACACCGGGGAGCTGTTTTTT.

This chain links TRBV6-1 with TRBJ2-5; 11 nucleotides line up with TRBD1. CDR3 length: 14 residues. Germline CDR1 and CDR2: MNHNS and SASEGT. CDR3 nucleotides: TGTGCACTTCTAGGGGACAGGGGGCAAGAGACCCAGTACTTC. Protein product: CALLGDRGQETQYF.

V and J are TRBV4-2 and TRBJ2-1; tentatively, D is TRBD1 (6 bases). Germline V lookup: CDR1 LGHNA, CDR2 YNFKEQ. This CDR3 is built from 14 residues. V lost 2 bases, J lost 4 bases, and 9 bases lay in between. The CDR3 coding sequence is TGTGCCAGCAGCCAAAGGGGGTTGTACAATGAGCAGTTCTTC. This gives the protein CASSQRGLYNEQFF.

The chain recombines TRBV4-3 with TRBJ2-1, with 9 bases lining up with TRBD1. V gave up 1 base and J gave up 2 bases; unmatched junction bases: 0. The CDR3 covers 15 residues. Per germline, CDR1 LGHNA and CDR2 YSLEER. DNA of the CDR3: TGCGCCAGCAGCCAAGGACAGGGGGCCTACAATGAGCAGTTCTTC. Translating it yields CASSQGQGAYNEQFF.

The chain has TRBV11-2 and TRBJ2-1; no clear D. V dropped 0 bases and J dropped 10 bases, with 10 bases sitting between them. The CDR3 sequence is 13 residues long. Germline CDR1 is SGHAT and CDR2 is FQNNGV. This chain's CDR3 is CASSLDQVGEQFF. Written as DNA, the CDR3 is TGTGCCAGCAGCTTAGACCAGGTTGGCGAGCAGTTCTTC.

In this sample, this clone turned up once. The chain couples TRBV7-2 to TRBJ2-7, with 11 bases fitting TRBD2. The germline CDR1 and CDR2 sequences are SGHTA and FQGNSA. Trimming removed 4 bases from V and 6 bases from J; junction bases left unmatched: 8. This CDR3 has 15 amino acids. The CDR3 spells CASSYQLAGDAEQYF. The CDR3 nucleotides read TGTGCCAGCAGCTACCAACTAGCGGGAGACGCCGAGCAGTACTTC. The entire variable domain, with the rest obtained from reference TRBV7-2 and TRBJ2-7, is as follows: GAGVSQSPSNKVTEKGKDVELRCDPISGHTALYWYRQSLGQGLEFLIYFQGNSAPDKSGLPSDRFSAERTGGSVSTLTIQRTQQEDSAVYLCASSYQLAGDAEQYFGPGTRLTVT.

The chain is built from TRBV9 and TRBJ2-5; possible D gene TRBD2, 6 bases. The germline CDR1 and CDR2 sequences are SGDLS and YYNGEE. V lost 4 bases to trimming and J lost 5 bases, with 18 bases between them. This CDR3 is built from 15 residues. CDR3 coding DNA: TGTGCCAGCAGCCTTACGGGACTCTCGAGGGAGACCCAGTACTTC. The encoded protein is CASSLTGLSRETQYF.

V usage is TRBV6-6 and J usage is TRBJ2-1; D is perhaps TRBD1 or TRBD2 (5 bases each). The V end lost 2 bases, the J end lost 9 bases, and 14 bases lay between the germline ends. The CDR3 has 14 residues. Germline V gene lookup returns CDR1 MNHNY and CDR2 SVGAGI (reference sequence). The CDR3 region is CASSYEVGASEQFF. The CDR3 DNA is TGTGCCAGCAGTTACGAGGTCGGGGCCAGTGAGCAGTTCTTC.

The chain employs TRBV5-4 and TRBJ1-4, with D perhaps matching TRBD1 (5 bases). V was cut by 4 bases and J by 0 bases, with 10 bases left in between. This CDR3 is 15 amino acids long. Per germline, CDR1 SGHNT and CDR2 YYREEE (reference sequence). The CDR3 coding sequence is TGTGCCAGCAGCCCGGGGGGAGCAACTAATGAAAAACTGTTTTTT. This codes for CASSPGGATNEKLFF.

This clone was counted between two and nine times. This chain joins TRBV28 and TRBJ2-7; D possibly uses TRBD1 or TRBD2 (5 bases each). Looked up from germline, CDR1 is MDHEN and CDR2 is SYDVKM. The CDR3 totals 12 residues. V lost 5 bases and J lost 7, with 12 bases in between. The DNA for the CDR3 is TGTGCCAGCAGTGGGGACCTTAGGGAGCAGTACTTC. The encoded protein is CASSGDLREQYF.

This chain uses TRBV6-4 with TRBJ2-1, with 11 bases lining up with TRBD2. The CDR3 runs 18 residues. V lost 2 bases and J lost 2; bases outside the gene matches: 8. Germline loops: CDR1 MRHNA, CDR2 SNTAGT. CDR3 in DNA: TGTGCCAGCAGTGACGGTGCTAGCGGGAGGCCTCCCTACAATGAGCAGTTCTTC. Amino acids: CASSDGASGRPPYNEQFF.

The rearrangement uses TRBV28 and TRBJ1-2; D remains ambiguous. The germline V gene has CDR1 MDHEN and CDR2 SYDVKM. The length of the CDR3 is 13 residues. The V end lost 8 bases, the J end lost 3 bases, and 13 bases lay between the germline ends. The CDR3 reads CASQTGVYYGYTF. The CDR3 DNA reads TGTGCCAGCCAGACTGGTGTCTACTATGGCTACACCTTC.

The count of this clone is one. The chain joins TRBV28 to TRBJ1-4, with TRBD1 identical over 7 bases. Germline loops: CDR1 MDHEN, CDR2 SYDVKM. The CDR3 loop spans 16 amino acids. V was pared by 7 bases and J by 7 bases, with 15 bases of the junction left unmatched. The CDR3 sequence is CASTGQAVVVGEKLFF. As DNA, the CDR3 is TGTGCCAGCACCGGACAGGCGGTGGTAGTTGGTGAAAAACTGTTTTTT.

In its sample, this clone was seen once. One end of the junction varies from germline; a read error may be responsible. Different DNA sequences within this sample yield the same CDR3. This sequence joins TRBV6-5 and TRBJ2-7, with TRBD2 identical over 8 bases. CDR3 size: 15 residues. Germline-derived CDR1 and CDR2 are MNHEY and SVGAGI. The CDR3 nucleotides are TGTGCCAGCAGGGCTCCCGGGACTAGTCAATACGAGCAGTACTTT. Translation gives CASRAPGTSQYEQYF.

CDR3 amino acids: CASSKGRDLEQYF. The DNA of the CDR3 is TGTGCCAGCAGCAAGGGGAGGGACCTCGAGCAGTACTTC. The rearrangement uses TRBV21-1 and TRBJ2-7; TRBD2 is taken as the D call from the table, unchecked against the DNA. TRBV21-1 has pseudogene status. The CDR3 length is 13 residues.

In this sample, this clone turned up once. The genes are TRBV7-9 and TRBJ2-6, with D tentatively TRBD1 or TRBD2 (5 bases each). Germline V gene lookup returns CDR1 SEHNR and CDR2 FQNEAQ (reference sequence). The length of the CDR3 is 15 residues. The V end lost 5 bases, the J end lost 3 bases, and 11 bases lay between the germline ends. CDR3 DNA: TGTGCCAGCAGCCCTACGAGGGGTGGGGCCAACGTCCTGACTTTC. Residues: CASSPTRGGANVLTF.

V usage is TRBV27 and J usage is TRBJ2-3; 7 nucleotides line up with TRBD1. J gave up 14 bases and V 3 bases, and 5 bases lay outside the gene matches. The CDR3 runs 11 residues. Germline V gene sequence: CDR1 MNHEY, CDR2 SMNVEV (reference sequence). In DNA, the CDR3 is TGTGCCAGCAGTTTTCGACAGGGTTGGTATTTT. Translated, it gives CASSFRQGWYF.

The chain has TRBV7-9 and TRBJ2-1, with D perhaps TRBD2 (5 bases). Germline V gives CDR1 SEHNR, CDR2 FQNEAQ (reference sequence). The V end lost 7 bases, the J end lost 5 bases, and 15 bases lay between the germline ends. CDR3 length: 14 amino acids. CDR3 sequence (DNA): TGTGCCAGCACCGTGGGAGTGCCTAACAATGAGCAGTTCTTC. Amino acids: CASTVGVPNNEQFF.

The chain carries TRBV11-2 and TRBJ2-1, with TRBD2 matching over 7 bases. CDR1 is SGHAT and CDR2 is FQNNGV in the germline V gene. Trimming at V came to 5 bases and at J to 7 bases, leaving 2 bases not matched to a gene. The CDR3 covers 12 residues. CDR3 in DNA: TGTGCCAGCAGCCTTAGCGGGAATGAGCAGTTCTTC. Encoded protein: CASSLSGNEQFF.

This clone was counted a single time. This chain connects TRBV11-1 to TRBJ2-5, with 7 bases lining up with TRBD2. The CDR3 extends over 15 amino acids. Trimming took 5 bases from V and 2 from J; bases not matched to a gene: 8. Per germline, CDR1 SGHAT and CDR2 FQDESV (reference sequence). The CDR3 spells CASSRAGVIQETQYF. The CDR3 bases are TGTGCCAGCAGCCGGGCGGGAGTAATTCAAGAGACCCAGTACTTC. Full variable domain (outside the CDR3, taken from reference TRBV11-1 and TRBJ2-5): EAEVAQSPRYKITEKSQAVAFWCDPISGHATLYWYRQILGQGPELLVQFQDESVVDDSQLPKDRFSAERLKGVDSTLKIQPAELGDSAMYLCASSRAGVIQETQYFGPGTRLLVL.

The chain links TRBV21-1 to TRBJ2-1; the DNA was not compared with TRBD2, the D call given in the table. TRBV21-1 is flagged as a pseudogene. This CDR3 comprises 17 residues. The CDR3 spells CASSKDPGPEPSGSSFF. The CDR3 bases are TGTGCCAGCAGCAAAGACCCGGGGCCCGAGCCTAGCGGGAGTTCGTTCTTC.

The V and J genes are TRBV27 and TRBJ2-5, with 9 bases fitting TRBD1. The germline V gene has CDR1 MNHEY and CDR2 SMNVEV (reference sequence). V trimming: 7 bases; J trimming: 5 bases; junction bases outside the gene matches: 8. The CDR3 sequence is 14 residues long. The chain's CDR3 is CASKKDRGRETQYF. The CDR3 DNA is TGTGCCAGCAAAAAGGACAGGGGACGGGAGACCCAGTACTTC.

The chain joins TRBV19 to TRBJ1-5; no firm D call. V was trimmed by 7 bases and J by 5 bases, leaving 12 bases between them. The CDR3 extends over 13 amino acids. Germline CDR1 LNHDA, CDR2 SQIVND (reference sequence). The CDR3 nucleotides are TGTGCCAGTACTTCCCGGTCGTATCAGCCCCAGCATTTT. Translated, it gives CASTSRSYQPQHF.

This clone was seen once. The V and J genes are TRBV2 and TRBJ2-2; no reliable D call. The ends were cut back, 6 bases at V and 5 bases at J, with 13 bases in the middle. The CDR3 extends over 14 amino acids. Germline V gene sequence: CDR1 SNHLY, CDR2 FYNNEI. The CDR3 DNA reads TGTGCCAGCAGATCTTTGATGAGTACCGGGGAGCTGTTTTTT. Amino acids: CASRSLMSTGELFF.

V is TRBV28 and J is TRBJ2-2, with D perhaps matching TRBD1 (8 bases). V dropped 6 bases and J dropped 5 bases, with 16 bases sitting between them. The CDR3 is 15 residues long. The germline V gene has CDR1 MDHEN and CDR2 SYDVKM. The CDR3 bases are TGTGCCAGCAGAAACGACAGGGGAGGGACCGGGGAGCTGTTTTTT. This gives the protein CASRNDRGGTGELFF.